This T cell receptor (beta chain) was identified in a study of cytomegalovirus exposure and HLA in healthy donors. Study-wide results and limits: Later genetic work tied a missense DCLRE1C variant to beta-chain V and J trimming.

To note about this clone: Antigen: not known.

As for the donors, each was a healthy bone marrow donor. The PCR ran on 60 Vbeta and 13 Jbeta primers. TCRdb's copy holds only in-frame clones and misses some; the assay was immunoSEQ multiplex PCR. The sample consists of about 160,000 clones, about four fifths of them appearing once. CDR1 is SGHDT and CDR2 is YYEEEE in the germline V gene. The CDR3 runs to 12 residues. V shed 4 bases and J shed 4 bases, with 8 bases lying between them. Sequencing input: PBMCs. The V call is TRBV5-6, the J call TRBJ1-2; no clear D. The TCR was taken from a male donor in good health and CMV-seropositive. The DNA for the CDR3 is TGTGCCAGCAGCCCCTATTCCTATGGCTACACCTTC. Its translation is CASSPYSYGYTF.